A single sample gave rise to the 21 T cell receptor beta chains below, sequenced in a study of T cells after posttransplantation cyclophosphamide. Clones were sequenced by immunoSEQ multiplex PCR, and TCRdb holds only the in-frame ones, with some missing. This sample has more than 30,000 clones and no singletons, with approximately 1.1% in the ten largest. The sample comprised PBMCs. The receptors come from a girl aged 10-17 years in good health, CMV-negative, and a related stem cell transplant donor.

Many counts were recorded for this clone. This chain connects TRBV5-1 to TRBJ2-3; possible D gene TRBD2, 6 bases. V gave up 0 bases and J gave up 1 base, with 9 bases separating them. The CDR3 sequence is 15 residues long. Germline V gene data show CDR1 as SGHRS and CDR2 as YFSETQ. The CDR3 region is CASSLGPGGTDTQYF. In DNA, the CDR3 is TGCGCCAGCAGCTTGGGGCCGGGAGGCACAGATACGCAGTATTTT.

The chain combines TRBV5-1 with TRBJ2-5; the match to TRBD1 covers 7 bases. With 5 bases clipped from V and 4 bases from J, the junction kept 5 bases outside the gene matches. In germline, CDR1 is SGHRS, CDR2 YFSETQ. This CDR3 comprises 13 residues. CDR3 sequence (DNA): TGCGCCAGCAGTCAGCCAGGGGGAGAGACCCAGTACTTC. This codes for CASSQPGGETQYF.

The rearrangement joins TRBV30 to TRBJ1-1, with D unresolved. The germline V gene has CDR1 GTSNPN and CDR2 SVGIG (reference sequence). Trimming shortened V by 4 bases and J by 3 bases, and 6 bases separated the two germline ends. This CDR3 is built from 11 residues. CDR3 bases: TGTGCCTGGATACAGTACACTGAAGCTTTCTTT. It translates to CAWIQYTEAFF. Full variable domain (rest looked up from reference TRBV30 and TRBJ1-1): SQTIHQWPATLVQPVGSPLSLECTVEGTSNPNLYWYRQAAGRGLQLLFYSVGIGQISSEVPQNLSASRPQDRQFILSSKKLLLSDSGFYLCAWIQYTEAFFGQGTRLTVV.

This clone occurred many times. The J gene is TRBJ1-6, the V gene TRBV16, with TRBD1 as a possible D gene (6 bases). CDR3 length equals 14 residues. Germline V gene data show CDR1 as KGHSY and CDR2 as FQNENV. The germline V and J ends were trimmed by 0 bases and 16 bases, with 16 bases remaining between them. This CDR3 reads CASSQSLGLDRLHF. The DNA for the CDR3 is TGTGCCAGCAGCCAATCGTTGGGCCTTGACAGGCTCCACTTT.

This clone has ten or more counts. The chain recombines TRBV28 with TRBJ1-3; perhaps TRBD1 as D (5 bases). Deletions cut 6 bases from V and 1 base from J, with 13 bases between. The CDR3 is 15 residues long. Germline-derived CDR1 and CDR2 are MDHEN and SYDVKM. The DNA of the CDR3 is TGTGCCAGCAGCCCCCCCGGGGGGTCTGGAAACACCATATATTTT. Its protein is CASSPPGGSGNTIYF.

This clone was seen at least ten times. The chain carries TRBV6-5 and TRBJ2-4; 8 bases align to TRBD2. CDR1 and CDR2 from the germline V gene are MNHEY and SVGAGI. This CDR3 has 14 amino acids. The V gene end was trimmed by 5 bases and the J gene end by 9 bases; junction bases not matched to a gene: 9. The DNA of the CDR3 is TGTGCCAGCAGTCCCACGGGGGGGGCGGGCATTCAGTACTTC. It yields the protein CASSPTGGAGIQYF.

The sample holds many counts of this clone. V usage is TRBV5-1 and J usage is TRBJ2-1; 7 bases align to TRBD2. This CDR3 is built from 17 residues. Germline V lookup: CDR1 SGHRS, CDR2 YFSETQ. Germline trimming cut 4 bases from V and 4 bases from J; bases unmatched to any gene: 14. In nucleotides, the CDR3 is TGCGCCAGCAGCCTCAACCCGGGGACTACAGAATACAATGAGCAGTTCTTC. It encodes CASSLNPGTTEYNEQFF.

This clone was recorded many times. The CDR3 DNA reads TGTGCCAGCAGCATAGGACAGGGGCGTTACACTGAAGCTTTCTTT. Protein: CASSIGQGRYTEAFF. V and J are TRBV5-8 and TRBJ1-1, with TRBD1 matching over 9 bases. J lost 3 bases, V lost 4 bases, and 7 bases had no gene match. This CDR3 is built from 15 residues. Germline V gene data show CDR1 as SGHTS and CDR2 as YDEGEE.

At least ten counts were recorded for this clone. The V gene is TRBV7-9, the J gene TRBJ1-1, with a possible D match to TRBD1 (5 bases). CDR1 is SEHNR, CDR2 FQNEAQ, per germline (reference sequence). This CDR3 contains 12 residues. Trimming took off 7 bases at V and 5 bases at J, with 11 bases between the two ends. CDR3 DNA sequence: TGTGCCAGCAAATCAGGGTATACTGAAGCTTTCTTT. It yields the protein CASKSGYTEAFF.

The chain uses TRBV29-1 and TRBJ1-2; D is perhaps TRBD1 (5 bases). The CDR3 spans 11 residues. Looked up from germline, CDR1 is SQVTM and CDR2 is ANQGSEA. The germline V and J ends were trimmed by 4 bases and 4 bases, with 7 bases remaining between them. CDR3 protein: CSVGGPYGYTF. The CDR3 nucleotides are TGCAGCGTTGGGGGCCCCTATGGCTACACCTTC. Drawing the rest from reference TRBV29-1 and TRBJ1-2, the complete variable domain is SAVISQKPSRDICQRGTSLTIQCQVDSQVTMMFWYRQQPGQSLTLIATANQGSEATYESGFVIDKFPISRPNLTFSTLTVSNMSPEDSSIYLCSVGGPYGYTFGSGTRLTVV.

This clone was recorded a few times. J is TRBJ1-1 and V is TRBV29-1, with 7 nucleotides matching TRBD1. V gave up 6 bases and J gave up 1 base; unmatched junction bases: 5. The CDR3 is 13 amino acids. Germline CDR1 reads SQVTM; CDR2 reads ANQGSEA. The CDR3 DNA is TGCAGCGTAGCCGGGACAGCGAACACTGAAGCTTTCTTT. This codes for CSVAGTANTEAFF.

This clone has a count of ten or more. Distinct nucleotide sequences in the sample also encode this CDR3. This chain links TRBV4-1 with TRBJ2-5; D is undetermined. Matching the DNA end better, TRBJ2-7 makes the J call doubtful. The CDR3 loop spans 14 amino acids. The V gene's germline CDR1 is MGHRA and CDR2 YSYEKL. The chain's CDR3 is CASSHHGDWSEQYF. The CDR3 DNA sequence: TGCGCCAGCAGCCACCATGGAGACTGGAGCGAGCAGTACTTC.

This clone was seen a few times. The CDR3 reads CASSLDQGGNEQFF. The CDR3 DNA sequence: TGTGCCAGCAGCTTAGATCAAGGCGGGAATGAGCAGTTCTTC. The chain recombines TRBV11-3 with TRBJ2-1; perhaps TRBD2 as D (5 bases). Germline values: CDR1 SGHNT, CDR2 YENEEA. The ends were cut back, 0 bases at V and 7 bases at J, with 10 bases in the middle. The CDR3 extends over 14 amino acids.

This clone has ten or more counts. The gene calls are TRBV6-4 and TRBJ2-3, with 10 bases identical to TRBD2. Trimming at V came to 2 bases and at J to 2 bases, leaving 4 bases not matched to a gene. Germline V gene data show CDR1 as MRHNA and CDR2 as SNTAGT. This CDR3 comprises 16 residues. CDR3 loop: CASSDGLAGDTDTQYF. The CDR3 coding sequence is TGTGCCAGCAGTGACGGTCTAGCGGGAGACACAGATACGCAGTATTTT.

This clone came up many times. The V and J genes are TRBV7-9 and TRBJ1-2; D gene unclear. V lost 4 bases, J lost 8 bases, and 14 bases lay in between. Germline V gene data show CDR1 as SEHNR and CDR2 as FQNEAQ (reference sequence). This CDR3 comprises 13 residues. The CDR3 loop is CASSYPSPRGYTF. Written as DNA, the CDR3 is TGTGCCAGCAGCTATCCATCGCCTAGGGGCTACACCTTC. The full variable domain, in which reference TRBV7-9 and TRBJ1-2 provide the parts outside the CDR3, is DTGVSQNPRHKITKRGQNVTFRCDPISEHNRLYWYRQTLGQGPEFLTYFQNEAQLEKSRLLSDRFSAERPKGSFSTLEIQRTEQGDSAMYLCASSYPSPRGYTFGSGTRLTVV.

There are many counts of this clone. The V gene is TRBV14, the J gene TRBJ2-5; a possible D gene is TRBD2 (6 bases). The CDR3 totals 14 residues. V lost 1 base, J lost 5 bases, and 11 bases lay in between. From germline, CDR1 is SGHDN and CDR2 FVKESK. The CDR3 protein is CASSQAGVLETQYF. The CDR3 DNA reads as TGTGCCAGCAGCCAAGCGGGGGTGTTGGAGACCCAGTACTTC.

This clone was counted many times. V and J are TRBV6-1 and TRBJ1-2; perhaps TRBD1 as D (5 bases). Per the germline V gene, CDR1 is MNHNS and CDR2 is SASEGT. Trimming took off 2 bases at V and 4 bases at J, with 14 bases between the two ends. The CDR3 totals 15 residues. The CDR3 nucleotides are TGTGCCAGCAGTGAACCAGGGAGGGATTTCTATGGCTACACCTTC. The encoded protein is CASSEPGRDFYGYTF.

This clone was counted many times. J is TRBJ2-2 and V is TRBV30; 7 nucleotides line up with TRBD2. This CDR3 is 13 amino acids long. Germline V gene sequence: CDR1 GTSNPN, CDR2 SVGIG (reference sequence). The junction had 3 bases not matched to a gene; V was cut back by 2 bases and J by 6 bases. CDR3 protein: CAWSLREAGELFF. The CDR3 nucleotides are TGTGCCTGGAGTCTCCGGGAGGCCGGGGAGCTGTTTTTT.

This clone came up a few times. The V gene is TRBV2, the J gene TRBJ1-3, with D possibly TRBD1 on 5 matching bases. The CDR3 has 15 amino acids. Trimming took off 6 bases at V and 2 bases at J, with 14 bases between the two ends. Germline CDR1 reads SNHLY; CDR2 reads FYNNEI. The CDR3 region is CASSRGELPGNTIYF. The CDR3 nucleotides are TGTGCCAGCAGCCGGGGGGAACTCCCTGGAAACACCATATATTTT.

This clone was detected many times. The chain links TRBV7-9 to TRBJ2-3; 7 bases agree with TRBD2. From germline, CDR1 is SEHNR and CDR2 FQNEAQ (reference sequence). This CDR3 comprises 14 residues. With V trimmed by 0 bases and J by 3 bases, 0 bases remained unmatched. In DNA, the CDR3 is TGTGCCAGCAGCTTAGCGGGAGGGACAGATACGCAGTATTTT. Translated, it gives CASSLAGGTDTQYF.

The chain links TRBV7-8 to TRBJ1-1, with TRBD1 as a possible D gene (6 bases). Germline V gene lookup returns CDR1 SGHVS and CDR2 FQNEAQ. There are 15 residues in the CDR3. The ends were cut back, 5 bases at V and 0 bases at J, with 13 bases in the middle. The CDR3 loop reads CASSPGAGMNTEAFF. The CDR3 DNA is TGTGCCAGCAGCCCAGGGGCGGGTATGAACACTGAAGCTTTCTTT.